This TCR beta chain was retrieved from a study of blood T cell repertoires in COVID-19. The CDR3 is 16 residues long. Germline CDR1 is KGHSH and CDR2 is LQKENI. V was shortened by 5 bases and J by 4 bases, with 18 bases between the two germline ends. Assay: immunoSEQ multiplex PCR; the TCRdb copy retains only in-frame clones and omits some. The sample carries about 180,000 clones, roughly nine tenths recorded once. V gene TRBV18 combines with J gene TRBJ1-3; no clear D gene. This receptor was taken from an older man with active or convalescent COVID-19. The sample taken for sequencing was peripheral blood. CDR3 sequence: CASSSRSVQNGNTIYF. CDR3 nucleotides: TGTGCCAGCTCATCAAGATCTGTACAGAACGGAAACACCATATATTTT.